Following are 9 T cell receptor beta chains from one sample sequenced in a study of CD8+ T cells in alopecia areata (dated by TCRdb to between 2017 and 2018). The sample's time point label, decoded: baseline before oral tofacitinib. The library relied on the immunoSEQ multiplex PCR assay. RNA was extracted from all samples and reverse transcribed into cDNA as template for TCR sequencing. The table was pulled from immuneACCESS by TCRdb, which kept in-frame rearrangements only. Such tables lose some clones; where checked, under half of the loss comes from unresolved V genes, and the rest has no known cause. The sample contains 250,000 or so clones, 67% of them found a single time. The ten largest make up more than 0.95% of the sample. The sample here was CD4+ T cells sorted from blood, taken at week 0. Every receptor here comes from a human donor with alopecia areata.

The chain recombines TRBV11-2 with TRBJ1-2; D remains unclear. V lost 5 bases and J lost 7, with 14 bases in between. Germline CDR1 SGHAT, CDR2 FQNNGV. CDR3 size: 13 residues. The CDR3 DNA is TGTGCCAGCAGCCCATCGGGGAAATCTGGCTACACCTTC. Its protein product is CASSPSGKSGYTF.

The CDR3 coding sequence is TGTGCCAGCAGCCTCATGAGCGGGGGGTCCTACAATGAGCAGTTCTTC. Amino acids: CASSLMSGGSYNEQFF. The chain has TRBV7-9 and TRBJ2-1; 9 nucleotides align to TRBD2. Trimming took 5 bases from V and 1 from J; bases not matched to a gene: 6. CDR3 length: 16 amino acids. The V gene's germline CDR1 is SEHNR and CDR2 FQNEAQ (reference sequence).

CDR3 region: CASSLETGTIYEQYF. The CDR3 nucleotides are TGCGCCAGCAGCTTAGAGACAGGGACGATCTACGAGCAGTACTTC. The chain links TRBV5-1 to TRBJ2-7, with TRBD1 matching over 7 bases. CDR3 length equals 15 residues. Germline loops: CDR1 SGHRS, CDR2 YFSETQ. J lost 3 bases, V lost 2 bases, and 8 bases had no gene match.

At least ten counts were recorded for this clone. The chain carries TRBV19 and TRBJ1-1; D perhaps matches TRBD1 (5 bases). The CDR3 consists of 14 residues. V lost 2 bases, J lost 4 bases, and 11 bases lay in between. The germline CDR1 and CDR2 sequences are LNHDA and SQIVND (reference sequence). The CDR3 DNA sequence: TGTGCCAGTAGTATATGGGGCGAGGGCACTGAAGCTTTCTTT. Translating it yields CASSIWGEGTEAFF.

The sample holds a few counts of this clone. The V gene is TRBV5-1, the J gene TRBJ2-3, with TRBD2 identical over 7 bases. From germline, CDR1 is SGHRS and CDR2 YFSETQ. V lost 0 bases and J lost 5; bases outside the gene matches: 6. This CDR3 comprises 15 residues. Here the CDR3 reads CASSLDGGGGDTQYF. CDR3 DNA: TGCGCCAGCAGCTTGGATGGCGGGGGAGGAGATACGCAGTATTTT. The full variable domain, with the rest looked up from reference TRBV5-1 and TRBJ2-3, is KAGVTQTPRYLIKTRGQQVTLSCSPISGHRSVSWYQQTPGQGLQFLFEYFSETQRNKGNFPGRFSGRQFSNSRSEMNVSTLELGDSALYLCASSLDGGGGDTQYFGPGTRLTVL.

The CDR3 region is CSVPSPTDTQYF. The CDR3 bases are TGCAGCGTTCCTTCTCCAACAGATACGCAGTATTTT. The chain is built from TRBV29-1 and TRBJ2-3; D is unresolved. This CDR3 region has 12 residues. The germline V gene encodes CDR1 SQVTM and CDR2 ANQGSEA. Between the trimmed V and J ends, which lost 5 bases and 3 bases, there was a span of 9 bases.

The chain carries TRBV30 and TRBJ1-2, with a tentative D call TRBD1 (6 bases). This CDR3 comprises 12 residues. Germline CDR1 is GTSNPN and CDR2 is SVGIG (reference sequence). V lost 7 bases and J lost 2, with 11 bases in between. The CDR3 nucleotides read TGTGCCTACCGGGACATAAACTATGGCTACACCTTC. It codes for CAYRDINYGYTF. Complete variable domain (other parts from reference TRBV30 and TRBJ1-2): SQTIHQWPATLVQPVGSPLSLECTVEGTSNPNLYWYRQAAGRGLQLLFYSVGIGQISSEVPQNLSASRPQDRQFILSSKKLLLSDSGFYLCAYRDINYGYTFGSGTRLTVV.

This sequence joins TRBV7-2 and TRBJ2-3; 7 positions match TRBD2. V was pared by 5 bases and J by 8 bases, with 4 bases of the junction left unmatched. Germline CDR1 SGHTA, CDR2 FQGNSA. The CDR3 has 12 residues. The CDR3 bases are TGTGCCAGCAGCATACTAGCGAGTACGCAGTATTTT. This sequence encodes CASSILASTQYF.

This clone was observed once. J is TRBJ2-7 and V is TRBV30, with TRBD2 identical over 7 bases. Trimming removed 0 bases from V and 2 bases from J; junction bases left unmatched: 10. Germline values: CDR1 GTSNPN, CDR2 SVGIG (reference sequence). The CDR3 loop spans 16 amino acids. The CDR3 DNA is TGTGCCTGGAGTGTACTGAGTCTAGCGGTAACCTACGAGCAGTACTTC. Translating it yields CAWSVLSLAVTYEQYF.